This entry concerns a single T cell receptor beta chain. The CDR3 totals 12 residues. Looked up from germline, CDR1 is SGHVS and CDR2 is FQNEAQ. V lost 1 base to trimming and J lost 12 bases, with 13 bases between them. This specimen comes from a study of T cell changes during pregnancy in multiple sclerosis. TCRdb keeps only in-frame clones here, not all; method: immunoSEQ multiplex PCR. The table lists approximately 71,000 clones, just under 95% of them singletons. The sequence was obtained from a female donor with multiple sclerosis, enrolled in a pregnancy study. The rearrangement links TRBV7-8 to TRBJ2-7; D is unclear. The sample was peripheral blood, taken in the second trimester of pregnancy. The CDR3 nucleotides read TGTGCCAGCAGCTTAGATACTGTCTCCCGGTACTTC. As protein: CASSLDTVSRYF.